This is a list of T cell receptor beta chains from one sample in a study of T cells after posttransplantation cyclophosphamide. The data were produced by immunoSEQ multiplex PCR, yet TCRdb's version contains in-frame clones alone and is incomplete. This set yields 40,000 to 45,000 clones and no singletons; the top ten hold approximately 2.2%. Sequenced input: PBMCs. Receptors were obtained from a man aged 40-49 years in good health, CMV-negative, and a related stem cell transplant donor. Both conserved end residues are part of each CDR3. The D gene is left open where the match is weak. Size tells how often a clone was seen (once, few, many) or the class of an expanded clone, and some rows leave it out.

NA,TRBV6-1,TRBJ1-5,many,CASRAGEVNQPQHF,TGTGCCAGCAGGGCGGGGGAGGTTAATCAGCCCCAGCATTTT
NA,TRBV25-1,TRBJ1-1,many,CASKRRENTEAFF,TGTGCCAGCAAAAGGAGGGAGAACACTGAAGCTTTCTTT
TRBD2,TRBV5-1,TRBJ2-1,many,CASSLWAGGPSNEQFF,TGCGCCAGCAGCTTGTGGGCGGGAGGGCCCTCGAATGAGCAGTTCTTC
NA,TRBV4-3,TRBJ2-4,many,CASSQAGGPQNIQYF,TGCGCCAGCAGCCAAGCAGGAGGGCCGCAAAACATTCAGTACTTC
TRBD2,TRBV9,TRBJ2-4,many,CASSVGGGQDIQYF,TGTGCCAGCAGCGTCGGGGGGGGCCAGGACATTCAGTACTTC
NA,TRBV30,TRBJ1-2,NA,CAWSVLPKEGYTF,TGTGCCTGGAGTGTATTGCCAAAAGAGGGCTACACCTTC
NA,TRBV4-1,TRBJ2-3,NA,CASSPPVGGPDTQYF,TGCGCCAGCAGCCCTCCGGTAGGGGGTCCAGATACGCAGTATTTT
NA,TRBV2,TRBJ1-5,many,CASSEALIQDQPQHF,TGTGCCAGCAGTGAAGCCCTAATACAGGATCAGCCCCAGCATTTT
TRBD2,TRBV27,TRBJ2-2,many,CASSFKAGVPGELFF,TGTGCCAGCAGTTTTAAAGCGGGAGTTCCCGGGGAGCTGTTTTTT
NA,TRBV7-9,TRBJ1-1,many,CASSDSLNTEAFF,TGTGCCAGCAGCGACAGTCTGAACACTGAAGCTTTCTTT
NA,TRBV5-1,TRBJ2-6,many,CASSLSDRSSGANVLTF,TGCGCCAGCAGCTTGAGCGACAGATCCTCTGGGGCCAACGTCCTGACTTTC
TRBD1,TRBV15,TRBJ1-1,many,CATSKEPGQGAEAFF,TGTGCCACCAGCAAAGAACCGGGACAGGGCGCTGAAGCTTTCTTT
NA,TRBV7-6,TRBJ2-1,many,CASISSSYNEQFF,TGTGCCAGCATAAGTAGCTCCTACAATGAGCAGTTCTTC
TRBD2,TRBV5-1,TRBJ2-5,many,CASSLAGGGETQYF,TGCGCCAGCTCACTAGCGGGAGGTGGGGAGACCCAGTACTTC
NA,TRBV6-5,TRBJ2-6,few,CASSYRGGAGANVLTF,TGTGCCAGCAGTTACAGGGGGGGGGCTGGGGCCAACGTCCTGACTTTC